These 8 T cell receptor beta chains share one sample of origin, sequenced in a study of T cell clonotyping in hematopoietic cell transplantation. Sequenced by immunoSEQ multiplex PCR; TCRdb stores in-frame clones only, minus some. This sample carries roughly 9,100 clones, 80% to 95% of them seen once, and the ten largest clones take 5% to 7%. Sequenced here: PBMCs, sampled 100 days after allogeneic stem cell transplant. These receptors originate from a male patient aged 50 to 59 who had an allogeneic stem cell transplant from a related donor, so T cells may come from the graft donor. Some clones in this sample may be carry-over from other donors' samples.

The chain employs TRBV6-5 and TRBJ1-1; possibly TRBD1 for D (6 bases). Germline V gene lookup returns CDR1 MNHEY and CDR2 SVGAGI. This CDR3 has 12 amino acids. Trimming left V 6 bases short and J 3 bases short, with 8 bases between. DNA of the CDR3: TGTGCCAGCAGACAGGGTTACACTGAAGCTTTCTTT. The encoded protein is CASRQGYTEAFF.

The rearrangement uses TRBV6-5 and TRBJ1-3, with D hard to call. This CDR3 has 11 residues. Looked up from germline, CDR1 is MNHEY and CDR2 is SVGAGI. DNA of the CDR3: TGTGCTGTCGTCTCTGGAAACACCATATATTTT. Translating gives CAVVSGNTIYF.

The V call is TRBV13, the J call TRBJ2-7; D not resolved. Germline CDR1 is PRHDT and CDR2 is FYEKMQ (reference sequence). The germline V and J ends were trimmed by 7 bases and 1 base, with 17 bases remaining between them. CDR3 size: 15 residues. Here the CDR3 reads CASTRSLGGSYEQYF. The CDR3 region has the DNA TGTGCCAGCACCAGATCGCTTGGCGGATCCTACGAGCAGTACTTC.

The chain carries TRBV25-1 and TRBJ1-5; D is uncertain. Trimming shortened V by 7 bases and J by 4 bases, and 8 bases separated the two germline ends. The germline V gene has CDR1 MGHDK and CDR2 SYGVNS. This CDR3 has 12 residues. The CDR3 sequence: CASNQDNQPQHF. The CDR3, as DNA: TGTGCCAGCAATCAGGATAATCAGCCCCAGCATTTT.

This chain joins TRBV6-1 and TRBJ1-1; D uncertain. The ends were cut back, 1 base at V and 2 bases at J, with 11 bases in the middle. CDR3 length equals 15 residues. In germline, CDR1 is MNHNS, CDR2 SASEGT. The CDR3 here is CASSEGVLFNTEAFF. The DNA of the CDR3 is TGTGCCAGCAGTGAAGGGGTACTTTTCAACACTGAAGCTTTCTTT.

V and J are TRBV5-1 and TRBJ2-5; the D gene is possibly TRBD2 (6 bases). The CDR3 loop spans 16 amino acids. V was cut by 0 bases and J by 3 bases, with 15 bases left in between. The germline V gene encodes CDR1 SGHRS and CDR2 YFSETQ. As DNA, the CDR3 is TGCGCCAGCAGCTTGGCCAGCGGGCTGGGAGAAGAGACCCAGTACTTC. Protein: CASSLASGLGEETQYF.

The J gene is TRBJ1-2, the V gene TRBV6-1; D is uncertain. This CDR3 has 16 residues. The germline CDR1 and CDR2 sequences are MNHNS and SASEGT. Trimming cost V 0 bases and J 6 bases, with 17 bases left between them. CDR3 nucleotides: TGTGCCAGCAGTGAAGCGCTTTATGAAGGGAGGGATGGCTACACCTTC. Translating it yields CASSEALYEGRDGYTF.

CDR3 sequence reads: CASSQGWDRGLYEQYF. In nucleotides, the CDR3 is TGCGCCAGCAGCCAAGGGTGGGACAGGGGGCTCTACGAGCAGTACTTC. The chain combines TRBV4-1 with TRBJ2-7; 12 bases are a match to TRBD1. The CDR3 contains 16 residues. The J segment lost 3 bases and the V segment lost 1 base, leaving 4 bases of the junction unmatched. Per the germline V gene, CDR1 is MGHRA and CDR2 is YSYEKL.